These T cell receptor beta chains were read from a single sample in a study of PD-1 blockade in classical Hodgkin lymphoma. The assay was immunoSEQ multiplex PCR, and TCRdb's table has in-frame clones only and misses some. The sample comprises under 35,000 clones, about 87% of which are singletons, and 0.95% to 1.5% rests with the top ten. Sequencing was performed on CD4+ T cells from blood. These receptors were obtained from a human donor with classical Hodgkin lymphoma. CDR3s include the opening cysteine and the closing phenylalanine or tryptophan. The order of the fields is CDR3 length, V gene, clone size, D gene, J gene, CDR3 protein, CDR3 DNA. A D gene is named only where the DNA matches it firmly. For some rows the clone size is stated as once, few or many, or as a class when expanded; others skip it.

CDR3 length: 13; V gene: TRBV5-1; clone size: NA; D gene: NA; J gene: TRBJ2-7; CDR3 protein: CASSLGGLNEQYF; CDR3 DNA: TGCGCCAGCAGCTTGGGAGGATTGAACGAGCAGTACTTC
CDR3 length: 14; V gene: TRBV28; clone size: NA; D gene: TRBD1; J gene: TRBJ1-5; CDR3 protein: CATDRGTGNQPQHF; CDR3 DNA: TGTGCCACCGATCGAGGGACAGGCAATCAGCCCCAGCATTTT
CDR3 length: 11; V gene: TRBV2; clone size: NA; D gene: NA; J gene: TRBJ1-1; CDR3 protein: CASSEQGTAFF; CDR3 DNA: TGTGCCAGCAGTGAGCAGGGGACGGCTTTCTTT
CDR3 length: 13; V gene: TRBV15; clone size: NA; D gene: NA; J gene: TRBJ1-1; CDR3 protein: CATSREMGTEAFF; CDR3 DNA: TGTGCCACCAGCAGAGAGATGGGCACTGAAGCTTTCTTT
CDR3 length: 14; V gene: TRBV5-6; clone size: NA; D gene: NA; J gene: TRBJ2-4; CDR3 protein: CASSSGLQKDIQYF; CDR3 DNA: TGTGCCAGCAGCTCGGGACTCCAAAAGGACATTCAGTACTTC
CDR3 length: 17; V gene: TRBV4-1; clone size: NA; D gene: NA; J gene: TRBJ1-3; CDR3 protein: CASSQDIPTGSGNTIYF; CDR3 DNA: TGCGCCAGCAGCCAAGACATTCCGACAGGCTCTGGAAACACCATATATTTT
CDR3 length: 15; V gene: TRBV7-9; clone size: NA; D gene: TRBD2; J gene: TRBJ2-1; CDR3 protein: CASSQKREGPGEQFF; CDR3 DNA: TGTGCCAGCAGCCAGAAGCGGGAGGGCCCAGGTGAGCAGTTCTTC
CDR3 length: 14; V gene: TRBV27; clone size: NA; D gene: NA; J gene: TRBJ1-1; CDR3 protein: CASSFTGLNTEAFF; CDR3 DNA: TGTGCCAGCAGTTTTACAGGGCTGAACACTGAAGCTTTCTTT
CDR3 length: 14; V gene: TRBV5-1; clone size: NA; D gene: NA; J gene: TRBJ2-5; CDR3 protein: CASSWMGGGETQYF; CDR3 DNA: TGCGCCAGCAGCTGGATGGGAGGGGGAGAGACCCAGTACTTC
CDR3 length: 14; V gene: TRBV10-3; clone size: few; D gene: NA; J gene: TRBJ1-2; CDR3 protein: CAISDGIGDYGYTF; CDR3 DNA: TGTGCCATCAGTGACGGGATAGGCGACTATGGCTACACCTTC
CDR3 length: 13; V gene: TRBV27; clone size: NA; D gene: NA; J gene: TRBJ2-1; CDR3 protein: CASSHIMGGEQFF; CDR3 DNA: TGTGCCAGCAGCCACATCATGGGGGGTGAGCAGTTCTTC
CDR3 length: 11; V gene: TRBV28; clone size: NA; D gene: NA; J gene: TRBJ1-5; CDR3 protein: CASRGGQPQHF; CDR3 DNA: TGTGCCAGCAGGGGGGGTCAGCCCCAGCATTTT
CDR3 length: 16; V gene: TRBV7-9; clone size: NA; D gene: NA; J gene: TRBJ2-2; CDR3 protein: CASSLANSPRTGELFF; CDR3 DNA: TGTGCCAGCAGCTTAGCGAACTCCCCCCGCACCGGGGAGCTGTTTTTT
CDR3 length: 14; V gene: TRBV28; clone size: NA; D gene: TRBD1; J gene: TRBJ2-7; CDR3 protein: CASRRGTGLYEQYF; CDR3 DNA: TGTGCCAGCAGAAGGGGGACAGGTCTCTACGAGCAGTACTTC
CDR3 length: 14; V gene: TRBV11-2; clone size: NA; D gene: NA; J gene: TRBJ2-1; CDR3 protein: CASGLAGRLIRQFF; CDR3 DNA: TGTGCCAGCGGACTTGCCGGCAGATTAATTCGGCAGTTCTTC
CDR3 length: 15; V gene: TRBV7-6; clone size: NA; D gene: TRBD2; J gene: TRBJ2-2; CDR3 protein: CASSSLAGGAGELFF; CDR3 DNA: TGTGCCAGCAGCTCCCTAGCGGGAGGGGCCGGGGAGCTGTTTTTT
CDR3 length: 15; V gene: TRBV9; clone size: NA; D gene: TRBD2; J gene: TRBJ2-5; CDR3 protein: CASSVALAGQETQYF; CDR3 DNA: TGTGCCAGCAGCGTAGCGCTAGCGGGCCAAGAGACCCAGTACTTC
CDR3 length: 15; V gene: TRBV30; clone size: NA; D gene: NA; J gene: TRBJ1-5; CDR3 protein: CAWSAGQPSNQPQHF; CDR3 DNA: TGTGCCTGGAGTGCCGGACAGCCTAGCAATCAGCCCCAGCATTTT
CDR3 length: 15; V gene: TRBV10-3; clone size: NA; D gene: NA; J gene: TRBJ1-5; CDR3 protein: CAISEGGAQNQPQHF; CDR3 DNA: TGTGCCATCAGTGAGGGGGGGGCTCAGAATCAGCCCCAGCATTTT